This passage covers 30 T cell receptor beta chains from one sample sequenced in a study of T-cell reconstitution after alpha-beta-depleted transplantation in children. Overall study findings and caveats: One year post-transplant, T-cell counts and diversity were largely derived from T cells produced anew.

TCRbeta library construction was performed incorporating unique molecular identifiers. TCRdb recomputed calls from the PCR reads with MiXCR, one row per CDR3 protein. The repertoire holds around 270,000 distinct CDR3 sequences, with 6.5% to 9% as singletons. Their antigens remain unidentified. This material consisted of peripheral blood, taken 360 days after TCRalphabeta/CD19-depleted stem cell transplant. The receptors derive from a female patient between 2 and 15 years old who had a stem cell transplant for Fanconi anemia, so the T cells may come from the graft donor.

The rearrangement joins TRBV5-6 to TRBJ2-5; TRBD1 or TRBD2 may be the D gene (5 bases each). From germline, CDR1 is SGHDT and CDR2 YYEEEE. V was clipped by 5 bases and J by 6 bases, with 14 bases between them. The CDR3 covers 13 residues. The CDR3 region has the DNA TGTGCCAGCAGTCTCGGGGCTGGGAAGACCCAGTACTTC. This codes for CASSLGAGKTQYF.

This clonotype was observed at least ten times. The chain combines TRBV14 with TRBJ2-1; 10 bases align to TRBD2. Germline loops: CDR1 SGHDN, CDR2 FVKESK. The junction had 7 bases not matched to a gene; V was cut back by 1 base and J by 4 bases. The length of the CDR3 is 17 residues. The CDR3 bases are TGTGCCAGCAGCCAAGTAAAAGGACTAGCGGTTTACAATGAGCAGTTCTTC. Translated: CASSQVKGLAVYNEQFF.

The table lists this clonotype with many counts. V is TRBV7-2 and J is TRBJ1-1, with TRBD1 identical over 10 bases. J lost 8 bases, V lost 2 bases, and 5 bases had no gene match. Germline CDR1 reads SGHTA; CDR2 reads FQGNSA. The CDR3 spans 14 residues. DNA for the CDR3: TGTGCCAGCAGCTTATTGTGGGGACAGGGGGAAGCTTTCTTT. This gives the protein CASSLLWGQGEAFF.

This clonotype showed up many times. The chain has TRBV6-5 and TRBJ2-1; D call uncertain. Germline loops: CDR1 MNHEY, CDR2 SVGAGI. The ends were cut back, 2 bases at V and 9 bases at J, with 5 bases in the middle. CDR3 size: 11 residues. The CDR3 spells CASSYGSEQFF. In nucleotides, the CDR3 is TGTGCCAGCAGTTACGGAAGTGAGCAGTTCTTC.

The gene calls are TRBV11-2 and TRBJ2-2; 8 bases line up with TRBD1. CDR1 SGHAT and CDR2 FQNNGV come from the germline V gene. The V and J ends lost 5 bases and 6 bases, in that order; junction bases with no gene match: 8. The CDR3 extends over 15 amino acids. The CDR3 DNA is TGTGCCAGCAGCCTGGGACAGGTCTATCCCGGGGAGCTGTTTTTT. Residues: CASSLGQVYPGELFF.

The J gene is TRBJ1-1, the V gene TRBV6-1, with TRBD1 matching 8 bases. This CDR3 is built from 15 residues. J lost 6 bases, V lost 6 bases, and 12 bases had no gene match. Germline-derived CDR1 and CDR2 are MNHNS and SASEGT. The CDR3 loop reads CASSPDRVFISEAFF. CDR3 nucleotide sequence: TGTGCCAGCAGCCCGGACAGGGTTTTTATCTCTGAAGCTTTCTTT.

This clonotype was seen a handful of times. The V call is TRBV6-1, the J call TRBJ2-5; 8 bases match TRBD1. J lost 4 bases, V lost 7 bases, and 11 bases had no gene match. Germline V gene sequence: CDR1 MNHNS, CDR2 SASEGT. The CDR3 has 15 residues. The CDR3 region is CASNPTQGVGETQYF. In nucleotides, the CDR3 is TGTGCCAGCAACCCCACACAGGGGGTTGGAGAGACCCAGTACTTC.

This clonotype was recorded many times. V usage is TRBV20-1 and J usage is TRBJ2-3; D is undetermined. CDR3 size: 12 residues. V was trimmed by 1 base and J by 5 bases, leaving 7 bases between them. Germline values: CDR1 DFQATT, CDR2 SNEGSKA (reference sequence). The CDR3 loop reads CSARGGGDTQYF. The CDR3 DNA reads TGCAGTGCTAGAGGAGGTGGAGATACGCAGTATTTT.

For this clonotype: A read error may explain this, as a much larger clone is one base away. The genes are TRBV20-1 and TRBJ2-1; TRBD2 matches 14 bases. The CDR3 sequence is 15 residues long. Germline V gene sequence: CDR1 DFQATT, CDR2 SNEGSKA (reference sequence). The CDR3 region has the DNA TGCAGTGCTAGGCGACTAGCGGGGGGGAGGTATGAGCAGATCTTC. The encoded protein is CSARRLAGGRYEQIF.

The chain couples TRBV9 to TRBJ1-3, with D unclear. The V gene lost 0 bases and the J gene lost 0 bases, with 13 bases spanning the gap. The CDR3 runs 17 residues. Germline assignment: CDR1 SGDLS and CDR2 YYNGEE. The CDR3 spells CASSVGSPEISGNTIYF. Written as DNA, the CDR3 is TGTGCCAGCAGCGTAGGTTCACCCGAGATCTCTGGAAACACCATATATTTT.

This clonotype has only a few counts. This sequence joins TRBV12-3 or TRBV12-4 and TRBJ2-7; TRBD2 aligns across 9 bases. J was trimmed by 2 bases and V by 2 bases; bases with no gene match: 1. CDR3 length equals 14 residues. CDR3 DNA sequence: TGTGCCAGCAGTTTACTAGCGGGGACCTACGAGCAGTACTTC. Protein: CASSLLAGTYEQYF.

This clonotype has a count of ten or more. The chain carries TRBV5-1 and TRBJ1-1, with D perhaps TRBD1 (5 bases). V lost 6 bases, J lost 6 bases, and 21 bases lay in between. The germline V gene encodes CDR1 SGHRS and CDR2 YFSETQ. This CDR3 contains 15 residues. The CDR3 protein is CASTYLDTDKAEAFF. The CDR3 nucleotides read TGCGCCAGCACCTATTTAGATACGGACAAAGCTGAAGCTTTCTTT.

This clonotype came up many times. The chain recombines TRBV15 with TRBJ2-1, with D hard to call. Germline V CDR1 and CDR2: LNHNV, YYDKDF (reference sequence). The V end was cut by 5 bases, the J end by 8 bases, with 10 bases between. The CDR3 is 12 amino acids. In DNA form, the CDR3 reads TGTGCCACCAGCTATACGCTCGATGAGCAGTTCTTC. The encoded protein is CATSYTLDEQFF.

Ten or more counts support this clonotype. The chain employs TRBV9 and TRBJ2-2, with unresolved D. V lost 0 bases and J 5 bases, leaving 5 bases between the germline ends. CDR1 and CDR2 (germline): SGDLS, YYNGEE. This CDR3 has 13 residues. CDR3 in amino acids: CASSVGGTGELFF. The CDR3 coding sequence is TGTGCCAGCAGCGTAGGTGGTACCGGGGAGCTGTTTTTT.

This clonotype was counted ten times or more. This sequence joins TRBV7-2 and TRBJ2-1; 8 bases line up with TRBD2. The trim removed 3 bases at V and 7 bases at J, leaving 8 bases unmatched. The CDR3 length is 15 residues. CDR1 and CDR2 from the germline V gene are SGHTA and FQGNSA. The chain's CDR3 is CASSFAAGGYNEQFF. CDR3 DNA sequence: TGTGCCAGCAGCTTTGCTGCGGGGGGTTATAATGAGCAGTTCTTC.

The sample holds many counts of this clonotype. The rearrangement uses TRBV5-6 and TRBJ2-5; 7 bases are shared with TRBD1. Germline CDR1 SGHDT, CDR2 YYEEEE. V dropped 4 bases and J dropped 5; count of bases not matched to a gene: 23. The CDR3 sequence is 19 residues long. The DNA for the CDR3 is TGTGCCAGCAGCAACCGGGACAGCCTCTACCCTGCTAGTTTGGAGACCCAGTACTTC. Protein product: CASSNRDSLYPASLETQYF.

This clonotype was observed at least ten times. In DNA, the CDR3 is TGCAGTGCTAGAGGGACGGGGGATGAAAAACTGTTTTTT. Its protein is CSARGTGDEKLFF. The chain employs TRBV20-1 and TRBJ1-4; possible D gene TRBD1, 5 bases. Looked up from germline, CDR1 is DFQATT and CDR2 is SNEGSKA (reference sequence). The CDR3 runs to 13 residues. Trimming cost V 1 base and J 6 bases, with 9 bases left between them.

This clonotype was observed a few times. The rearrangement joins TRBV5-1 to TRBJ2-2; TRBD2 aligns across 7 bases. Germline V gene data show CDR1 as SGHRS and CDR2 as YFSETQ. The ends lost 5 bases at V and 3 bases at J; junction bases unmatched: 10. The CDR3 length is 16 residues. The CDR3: CASRTPAGDYTGELFF. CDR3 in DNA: TGCGCCAGCAGAACGCCGGCGGGGGACTACACCGGGGAGCTGTTTTTT.

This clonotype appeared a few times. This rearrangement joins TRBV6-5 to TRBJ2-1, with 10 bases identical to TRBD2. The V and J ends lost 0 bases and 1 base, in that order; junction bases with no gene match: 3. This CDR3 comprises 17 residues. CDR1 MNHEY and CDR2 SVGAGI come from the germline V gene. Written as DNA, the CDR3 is TGTGCCAGCAGTTACTCTAGCGGGGGGTATTCCTACAATGAGCAGTTCTTC. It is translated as CASSYSSGGYSYNEQFF.

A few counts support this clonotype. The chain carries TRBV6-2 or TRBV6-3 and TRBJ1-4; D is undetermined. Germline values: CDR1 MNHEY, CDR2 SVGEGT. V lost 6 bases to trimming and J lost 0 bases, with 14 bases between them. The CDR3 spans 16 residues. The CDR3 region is CASSRRGTTTNEKLFF. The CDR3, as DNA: TGTGCCAGCAGCCGTCGGGGAACTACAACTAATGAAAAACTGTTTTTT.

CDR3 amino acids: CASTLNSRTSGGTDTQYF. The CDR3 DNA sequence: TGTGCCAGCACATTAAACTCGAGGACTAGCGGGGGTACAGATACGCAGTATTTT. V usage is TRBV7-8 and J usage is TRBJ2-3; 13 bases are shared with TRBD2. Germline V gene sequence: CDR1 SGHVS, CDR2 FQNEAQ. Trimming removed 7 bases from V and 3 bases from J; junction bases left unmatched: 13. This CDR3 comprises 18 residues.

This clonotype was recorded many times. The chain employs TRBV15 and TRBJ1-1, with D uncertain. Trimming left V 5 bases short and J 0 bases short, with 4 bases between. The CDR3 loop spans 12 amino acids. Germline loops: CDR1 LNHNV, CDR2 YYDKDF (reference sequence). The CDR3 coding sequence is TGTGCCACCAGCGGACTGAACACTGAAGCTTTCTTT. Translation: CATSGLNTEAFF.

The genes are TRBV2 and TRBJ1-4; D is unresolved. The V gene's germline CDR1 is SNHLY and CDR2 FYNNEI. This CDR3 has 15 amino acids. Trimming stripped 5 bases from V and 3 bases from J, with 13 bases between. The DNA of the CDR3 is TGTGCCAGCAGTTGGCGGTCTCCTTCTAATGAAAAACTGTTTTTT. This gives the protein CASSWRSPSNEKLFF.

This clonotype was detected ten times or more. CDR3 DNA: TGTGCCATCAGCGTAGCAGAGACTAACAATGAGCAGTTCTTC. Amino acids: CAISVAETNNEQFF. This chain connects TRBV10-3 to TRBJ2-1; possible D gene TRBD2, 5 bases. The CDR3 length is 14 residues. V gave up 6 bases and J gave up 5 bases, with 14 bases separating them. Germline V gene lookup returns CDR1 ENHRY and CDR2 SYGVKD.

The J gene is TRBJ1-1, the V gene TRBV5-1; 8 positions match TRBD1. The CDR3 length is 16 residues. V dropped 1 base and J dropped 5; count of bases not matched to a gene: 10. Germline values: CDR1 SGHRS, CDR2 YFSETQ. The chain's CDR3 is CASSLLSQGAGTEAFF. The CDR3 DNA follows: TGCGCCAGCAGCTTGTTATCTCAGGGGGCGGGTACTGAAGCTTTCTTT.

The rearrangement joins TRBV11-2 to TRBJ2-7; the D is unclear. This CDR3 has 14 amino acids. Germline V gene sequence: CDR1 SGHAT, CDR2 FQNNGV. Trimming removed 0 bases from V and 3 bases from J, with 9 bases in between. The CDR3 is CASSLDDAFYEQYV. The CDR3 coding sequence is TGTGCCAGCAGCTTAGATGACGCTTTCTACGAGCAGTACGTC.

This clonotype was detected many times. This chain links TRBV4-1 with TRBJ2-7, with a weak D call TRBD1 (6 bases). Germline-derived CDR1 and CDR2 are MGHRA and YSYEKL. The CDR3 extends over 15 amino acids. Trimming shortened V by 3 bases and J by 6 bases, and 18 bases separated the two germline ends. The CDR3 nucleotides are TGCGCCAGCAGCCAGAAACAGGGATATTCCGGCGAGCAGTACTTC. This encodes CASSQKQGYSGEQYF.

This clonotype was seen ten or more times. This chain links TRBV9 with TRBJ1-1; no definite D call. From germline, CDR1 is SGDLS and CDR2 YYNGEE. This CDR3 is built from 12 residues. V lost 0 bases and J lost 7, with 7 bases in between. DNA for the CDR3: TGTGCCAGCAGCGTAGTGGTGGGTGAAGCTTTCTTT. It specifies CASSVVVGEAFF.

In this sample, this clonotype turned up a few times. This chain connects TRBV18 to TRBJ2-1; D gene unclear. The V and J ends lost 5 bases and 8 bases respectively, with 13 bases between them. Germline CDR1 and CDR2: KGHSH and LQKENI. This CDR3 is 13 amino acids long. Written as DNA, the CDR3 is TGTGCCAGCTCATCGACGCACTATCATGAGCAGTTCTTC. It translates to CASSSTHYHEQFF.

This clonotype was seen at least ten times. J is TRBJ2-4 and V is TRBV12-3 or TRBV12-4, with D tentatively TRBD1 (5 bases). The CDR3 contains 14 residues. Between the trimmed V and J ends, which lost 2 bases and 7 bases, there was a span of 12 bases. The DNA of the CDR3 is TGTGCCAGCAGTTTATCGCAGGGCTGGAACATTCAGTACTTC. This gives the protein CASSLSQGWNIQYF.